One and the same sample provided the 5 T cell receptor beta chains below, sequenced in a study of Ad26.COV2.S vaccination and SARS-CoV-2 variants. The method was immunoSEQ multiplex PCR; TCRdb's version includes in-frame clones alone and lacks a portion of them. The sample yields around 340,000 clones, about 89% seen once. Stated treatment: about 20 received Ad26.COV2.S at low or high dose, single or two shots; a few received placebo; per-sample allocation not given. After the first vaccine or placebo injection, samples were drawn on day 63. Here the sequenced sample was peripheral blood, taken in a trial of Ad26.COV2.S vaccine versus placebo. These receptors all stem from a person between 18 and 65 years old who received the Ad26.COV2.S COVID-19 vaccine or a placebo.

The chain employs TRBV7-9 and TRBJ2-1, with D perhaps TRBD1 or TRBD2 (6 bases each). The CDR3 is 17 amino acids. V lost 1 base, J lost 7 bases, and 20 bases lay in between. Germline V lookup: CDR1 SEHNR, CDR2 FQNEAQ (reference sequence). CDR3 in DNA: TGTGCCAGCAGCTTAGGGTGGAGTAGCGGAGGGGGGAATGAGCAGTTCTTC. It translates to CASSLGWSSGGGNEQFF.

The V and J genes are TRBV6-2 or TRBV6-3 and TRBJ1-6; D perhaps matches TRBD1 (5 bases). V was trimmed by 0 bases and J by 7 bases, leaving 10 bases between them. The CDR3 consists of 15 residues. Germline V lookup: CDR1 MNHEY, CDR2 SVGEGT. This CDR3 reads CASSYSGGWNSPLHF. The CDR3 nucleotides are TGTGCCAGCAGTTACTCCGGGGGGTGGAATTCACCCCTCCACTTT.

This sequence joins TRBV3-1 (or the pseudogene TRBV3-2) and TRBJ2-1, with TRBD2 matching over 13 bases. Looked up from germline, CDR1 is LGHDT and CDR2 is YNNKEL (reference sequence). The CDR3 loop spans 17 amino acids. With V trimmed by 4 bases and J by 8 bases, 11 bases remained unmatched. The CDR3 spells CASSRTGLAGIADEQFF. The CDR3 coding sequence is TGTGCCAGCAGCCGTACGGGACTAGCGGGAATTGCCGATGAGCAGTTCTTC.

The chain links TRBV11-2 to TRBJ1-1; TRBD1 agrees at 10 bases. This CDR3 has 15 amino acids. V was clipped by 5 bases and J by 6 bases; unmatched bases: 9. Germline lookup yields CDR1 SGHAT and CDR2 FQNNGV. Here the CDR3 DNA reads TGTGCCAGCAGCCTTAGGGGACAGGGGCGAGCTGAAGCTTTCTTT. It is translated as CASSLRGQGRAEAFF.

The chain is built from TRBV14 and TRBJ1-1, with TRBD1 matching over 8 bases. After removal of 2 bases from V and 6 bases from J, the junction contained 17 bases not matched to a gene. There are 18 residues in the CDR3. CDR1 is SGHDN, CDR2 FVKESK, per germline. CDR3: CASSQHHGQGREGPEAFF. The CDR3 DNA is TGTGCCAGCAGCCAACACCACGGACAGGGTAGGGAGGGCCCTGAAGCTTTCTTT. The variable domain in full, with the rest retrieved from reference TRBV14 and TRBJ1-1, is EAGVTQFPSHSVIEKGQTVTLRCDPISGHDNLYWYRRVMGKEIKFLLHFVKESKQDESGMPNNRFLAERTGGTYSTLKVQPAELEDSGVYFCASSQHHGQGREGPEAFFGQGTRLTVV.